This T cell receptor (beta chain) comes out of a study of blood T cell repertoires in COVID-19. Sequenced by immunoSEQ multiplex PCR; TCRdb stores in-frame clones only, minus some. The sample lists 200,000 to 300,000 clones, 75% to 90% seen once, with less than 1.6% in the top ten. CDR1 and CDR2 from the germline V gene are SEHNR and FQNEAQ (reference sequence). There are 15 residues in the CDR3. J lost 2 bases, V lost 3 bases, and 7 bases had no gene match. Sequenced material: peripheral blood. The chain is built from TRBV7-9 and TRBJ2-7; TRBD1 agrees at 7 bases. This TCR derives from a woman aged 40 to 49 who had recovered from COVID-19. The DNA for the CDR3 is TGTGCCAGCAGCTTGCCGACAGACAGGGCCTACGAGCAGTACTTC. Translated, it gives CASSLPTDRAYEQYF.